The 25 T cell receptor beta chains given below trace back to one sample, sequenced in a study of blood T cell repertoires in COVID-19. Some clones are missing from TCRdb's copy, which holds only in-frame ones; the method was immunoSEQ multiplex PCR. The table lists some 140,000 clones, 70% to 80% of them singletons. Specimen: peripheral blood. The receptors were gathered from a man aged 55-75 years with acute or convalescent COVID-19.

The V and J genes are TRBV27 and TRBJ2-1; 14 nucleotides align to TRBD2. The CDR3 is made up of 19 amino acids. The V and J ends lost 3 bases and 0 bases, in that order; junction bases with no gene match: 7. In germline, CDR1 is MNHEY, CDR2 SMNVEV (reference sequence). The CDR3 nucleotides read TGTGCCAGCAGTTTTGTCGGACTAGCGGGAGGAGACTCCTACAATGAGCAGTTCTTC. This encodes CASSFVGLAGGDSYNEQFF.

The chain joins TRBV29-1 to TRBJ2-2; D is uncertain. The CDR3 contains 13 residues. The germline V and J ends were trimmed by 2 bases and 1 base, with 5 bases remaining between them. Germline V lookup: CDR1 SQVTM, CDR2 ANQGSEA. The CDR3 bases are TGCAGCGTTGAACATCAGAACACCGGGGAGCTGTTTTTT. It specifies CSVEHQNTGELFF.

CDR3 nucleotide sequence: TGTGCCAGCAGCTCCGAGGGGAGGAACGCAGATACGCAGTATTTT. It codes for CASSSEGRNADTQYF. V and J are TRBV7-9 and TRBJ2-3; possible D gene TRBD2, 6 bases. The germline V gene has CDR1 SEHNR and CDR2 FQNEAQ (reference sequence). CDR3 length: 15 amino acids. V gave up 4 bases and J gave up 4 bases, with 15 bases separating them.

This clone was detected only once. The chain uses TRBV6-2 or TRBV6-3 and TRBJ2-1; D gene ambiguous. Germline CDR1 MNHEY, CDR2 SVGEGT. Between the trimmed V and J ends, which lost 5 bases and 0 bases, there was a span of 20 bases. The CDR3 is made up of 18 amino acids. The CDR3 is CASSAPPTTRSSYNEQFF. The CDR3, as DNA: TGTGCCAGCAGTGCGCCCCCCACAACAAGGAGCTCCTACAATGAGCAGTTCTTC.

The chain uses TRBV3-1 (or the pseudogene TRBV3-2) and TRBJ1-2, with a possible D match to TRBD1 (5 bases). Per the germline V gene, CDR1 is LGHDT and CDR2 is YNNKEL (reference sequence). The CDR3 runs 14 residues. The germline V and J ends were trimmed by 1 base and 5 bases, with 11 bases remaining between them. The CDR3 region is CASSQAPRQYGYTF. CDR3 coding DNA: TGTGCCAGCAGCCAAGCCCCCCGACAGTATGGCTACACCTTC.

This clone appeared many times. J is TRBJ1-1 and V is TRBV7-2; possible D gene TRBD1, 5 bases. With 0 bases removed from V and 6 bases from J, the gap between germline ends came to 11 bases. CDR3 size: 14 residues. Germline values: CDR1 SGHTA, CDR2 FQGNSA. The CDR3 bases are TGTGCCAGCAGCTTAGCATCCCAGGGCTCTGAAGCTTTCTTT. Amino acids: CASSLASQGSEAFF.

The chain employs TRBV20-1 and TRBJ1-1; unclear D gene. CDR1 and CDR2 (germline): DFQATT, SNEGSKA (reference sequence). V lost 3 bases to trimming and J lost 3 bases, with 5 bases between them. CDR3 size: 11 residues. In DNA, the CDR3 is TGCAGTGCTAGCCGAGACACTGAAGCTTTCTTT. Translating it yields CSASRDTEAFF.

The gene calls are TRBV29-1 and TRBJ2-7; possible D gene TRBD1, 5 bases. With 5 bases removed from V and 1 base from J, the gap between germline ends came to 9 bases. Germline V gene lookup returns CDR1 SQVTM and CDR2 ANQGSEA. The CDR3 has 12 residues. The CDR3 DNA follows: TGCAGCGTTAAAAGGGGTTCCTACGAGCAGTACTTC. Protein sequence: CSVKRGSYEQYF.

The chain's CDR3 is CASSYSESTFYGYTF. CDR3 sequence (DNA): TGTGCCAGCAGTTACTCTGAGAGCACCTTCTATGGCTACACCTTC. V is TRBV6-5 and J is TRBJ1-2; D gene unclear. Germline V lookup: CDR1 MNHEY, CDR2 SVGAGI. This CDR3 is 15 amino acids long. Trimming removed 0 bases from V and 4 bases from J, with 12 bases in between.

This chain's CDR3 is CASSYRWGGSPLHF. The CDR3 DNA is TGTGCCAGCAGTTACCGGTGGGGGGGTTCACCCCTCCACTTT. The genes are TRBV6-5 and TRBJ1-6; D might be TRBD1 (5 bases). The CDR3 extends over 14 amino acids. Trimming took 2 bases from V and 9 from J, leaving 11 bases between them. Per germline, CDR1 MNHEY and CDR2 SVGAGI.

The chain has TRBV5-1 and TRBJ1-2; tentatively, D is TRBD1 (5 bases). V lost 3 bases to trimming and J lost 6 bases, with 15 bases between them. This CDR3 contains 14 residues. Germline lookup yields CDR1 SGHRS and CDR2 YFSETQ. The CDR3 sequence is CASSSGTASNGYTF. The CDR3 bases are TGCGCCAGCAGCTCCGGGACTGCCTCAAATGGCTACACCTTC.

The chain combines TRBV27 with TRBJ1-5, with a tentative D call TRBD1 (5 bases). Trimming took off 5 bases at V and 5 bases at J, with 10 bases between the two ends. The germline V gene has CDR1 MNHEY and CDR2 SMNVEV (reference sequence). The CDR3 loop spans 13 amino acids. Here the CDR3 reads CASSAGGDQPQHF. As DNA, the CDR3 is TGTGCCAGCAGTGCCGGGGGGGATCAGCCCCAGCATTTT.

V gene TRBV7-9 combines with J gene TRBJ2-1, with TRBD2 identical over 11 bases. The V segment lost 5 bases and the J segment 7 bases; nucleotides outside the gene matches: 7. There are 15 residues in the CDR3. Germline V gene data show CDR1 as SEHNR and CDR2 as FQNEAQ (reference sequence). The CDR3 DNA reads as TGTGCCAGCAGCGTAACTAGCGGGAGCGGAAATGAGCAGTTCTTC. Translating gives CASSVTSGSGNEQFF.

The chain is built from TRBV27 and TRBJ1-1, with D perhaps matching TRBD1 (6 bases). The CDR3 covers 17 residues. The V end lost 5 bases, the J end lost 4 bases, and 23 bases lay between the germline ends. Germline CDR1 reads MNHEY; CDR2 reads SMNVEV (reference sequence). CDR3 DNA: TGTGCCAGCAGTCCCAGGGGCAGAGAGGGGTCGGGCACTGAAGCTTTCTTT. Translation gives CASSPRGREGSGTEAFF.

This chain uses TRBV6-2 or TRBV6-3 with TRBJ1-2; D is ambiguous. This CDR3 spans 15 amino acids. V was cut by 0 bases and J by 0 bases, with 8 bases left in between. Germline lookup yields CDR1 MNHEY and CDR2 SVGEGT. CDR3 region: CASSYSSQANYGYTF. The CDR3, as DNA: TGTGCCAGCAGTTACTCGTCGCAGGCTAACTATGGCTACACCTTC.

This chain uses TRBV6-5 with TRBJ2-7; TRBD2 aligns across 8 bases. The CDR3 spans 15 residues. The ends lost 5 bases at V and 3 bases at J; junction bases unmatched: 9. Germline CDR1 and CDR2: MNHEY and SVGAGI. CDR3 loop: CASSNAGGGGYEQYF. The CDR3 DNA sequence: TGTGCCAGCAGTAACGCCGGGGGGGGCGGCTACGAGCAGTACTTC.

This clone has only one observation. V usage is TRBV28 and J usage is TRBJ2-5; a possible D gene is TRBD2 (7 bases). There are 17 residues in the CDR3. With 8 bases removed from V and 3 bases from J, the gap between germline ends came to 25 bases. Germline V CDR1 and CDR2: MDHEN, SYDVKM. In DNA, the CDR3 is TGTGCCAGCGGAGGGAAATACGGGGGGCGACTCGAAGAGACCCAGTACTTC. This translates into CASGGKYGGRLEETQYF.

The chain carries TRBV4-1 and TRBJ1-2; no firm D call. This CDR3 comprises 15 residues. Between the trimmed V and J ends, which lost 1 base and 3 bases, there was a span of 12 bases. Germline assignment: CDR1 MGHRA and CDR2 YSYEKL. DNA of the CDR3: TGCGCCAGCAGCCAAGCTCGGGAGGATTACTATGGCTACACCTTC. Its translation: CASSQAREDYYGYTF.

The chain uses TRBV7-3 and TRBJ2-2; no firm D call. Germline values: CDR1 SGHTA, CDR2 FQGTGA. CDR3 length: 14 amino acids. V was trimmed by 5 bases and J by 5 bases, leaving 12 bases between them. CDR3 region: CASSPMAHTGELFF. CDR3 bases: TGTGCCAGCAGCCCGATGGCCCATACCGGGGAGCTGTTTTTT.

The V gene is TRBV28, the J gene TRBJ2-2; TRBD2 agrees at 8 bases. Germline CDR1 MDHEN, CDR2 SYDVKM. The V segment lost 3 bases and the J segment 2 bases; nucleotides outside the gene matches: 8. The CDR3 length is 17 residues. Here the CDR3 reads CASSLFPSGSNTGELFF. CDR3 coding DNA: TGTGCCAGCAGTTTGTTTCCGAGCGGGAGCAACACCGGGGAGCTGTTTTTT.

In this sample, this clone turned up a few times. The J gene is TRBJ2-1, the V gene TRBV7-3; TRBD2 agrees at 9 bases. The germline V gene encodes CDR1 SGHTA and CDR2 FQGTGA. The CDR3 has 14 amino acids. V lost 5 bases and J lost 7; bases outside the gene matches: 6. CDR3 sequence reads: CASSLSGRRNEQFF. The DNA of the CDR3 is TGTGCCAGCAGCCTCAGCGGGAGGAGGAATGAGCAGTTCTTC. The full variable domain, completed using reference TRBV7-3 and TRBJ2-1, is GAGVSQTPSNKVTEKGKYVELRCDPISGHTALYWYRQSLGQGPEFLIYFQGTGAADDSGLPNDRFFAVRPEGSVSTLKIQRTERGDSAVYLCASSLSGRRNEQFFGPGTRLTVL.

Worth noting for this clone: The sample carries other DNA sequences with the same CDR3. The chain employs TRBV5-6 and TRBJ1-4, with D hard to call. Per the germline V gene, CDR1 is SGHDT and CDR2 is YYEEEE. The V gene lost 4 bases and the J gene lost 0 bases, with 7 bases spanning the gap. The CDR3 spans 14 residues. CDR3 nucleotide sequence: TGTGCCAGCAGCCTAGTTGCAACTAATGAAAAACTGTTTTTT. As protein: CASSLVATNEKLFF.

V usage is TRBV20-1 and J usage is TRBJ2-7, with 8 bases that match TRBD2. The length of the CDR3 is 16 residues. CDR1 is DFQATT and CDR2 is SNEGSKA in the germline V gene (reference sequence). The ends lost 3 bases at V and 1 base at J; junction bases unmatched: 11. CDR3 coding DNA: TGCAGTGCTAGTCCCCTGAGCGGGAGAAGGTCCTACGAGCAGTACTTC. As protein: CSASPLSGRRSYEQYF.

A few counts support this clone. V is TRBV7-3 and J is TRBJ1-2; no clear D gene. Germline-derived CDR1 and CDR2 are SGHTA and FQGTGA. This CDR3 spans 11 amino acids. V lost 5 bases to trimming and J lost 9 bases, with 10 bases between them. The DNA for the CDR3 is TGTGCCAGCAGCCGGTATGAGCGCTACACCTTC. Translation: CASSRYERYTF.

The J gene is TRBJ1-3, the V gene TRBV30; TRBD1 agrees at 9 bases. Germline V lookup: CDR1 GTSNPN, CDR2 SVGIG (reference sequence). Trimming removed 3 bases from V and 1 base from J; junction bases left unmatched: 7. The CDR3 loop spans 16 amino acids. Here the CDR3 DNA reads TGTGCCTGGAGGACGCGGACAGGGGATTCTGGAAACACCATATATTTT. Residues: CAWRTRTGDSGNTIYF.